This T cell receptor beta chain comes out of a study of blood T cell repertoires in COVID-19. About the study: The study drew acute and convalescent COVID-19 samples from the United States, Italy and Spain. In each case, the material was cDNA or gDNA derived from T cells, B-cell-depleted T cells, or PBMCs.

CDR1 LNHNV and CDR2 YYDKDF come from the germline V gene (reference sequence). The J segment lost 7 bases and the V segment lost 6 bases, leaving 2 bases of the junction unmatched. The CDR3 runs 13 residues. The table came from immunoSEQ multiplex PCR; TCRdb's copy has only in-frame clones and leaves some out. Of under 250,000 clones listed, 80% to 85% are singletons. Specimen: PBMCs or T cells enriched from blood (not recorded which). The chain joins TRBV15 to TRBJ2-3; 12 nucleotides match TRBD2. The clonotype comes from a woman in her 50s with acute COVID-19. This CDR3 is CATRLAGGNTQYF. CDR3 in DNA: TGTGCCACCAGGCTAGCGGGGGGGAATACGCAGTATTTT. Complete variable domain (other parts from reference TRBV15 and TRBJ2-3): DAMVIQNPRYQVTQFGKPVTLSCSQTLNHNVMYWYQQKSSQAPKLLFHYYDKDFNNEADTPDNFQSRRPNTSFCFLDIRSPGLGDTAMYLCATRLAGGNTQYFGPGTRLTVL.